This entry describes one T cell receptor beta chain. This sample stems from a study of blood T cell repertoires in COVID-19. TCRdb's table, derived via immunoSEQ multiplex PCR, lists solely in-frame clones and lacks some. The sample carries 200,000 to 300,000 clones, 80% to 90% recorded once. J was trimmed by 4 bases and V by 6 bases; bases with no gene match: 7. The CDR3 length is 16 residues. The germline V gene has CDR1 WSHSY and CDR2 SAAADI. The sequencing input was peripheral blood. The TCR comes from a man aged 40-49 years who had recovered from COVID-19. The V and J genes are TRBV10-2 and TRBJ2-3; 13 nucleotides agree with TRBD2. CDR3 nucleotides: TGCGCCAGCAGCGTTTGGACTAGCGGGAGATCAGATACGCAGTATTTT. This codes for CASSVWTSGRSDTQYF.